This T cell receptor beta chain was recovered during a study of blood T cell repertoires in COVID-19. Background on the study: From the United States, Italy and Spain came samples of acute and convalescent COVID-19. T cells, B-cell-depleted T cells, or PBMCs provided the cDNA or gDNA that served as material.

Authors' data handling: Researchers report that nucleated cell counts were estimated from reference gene primer amplification. Profiling relied on immunoSEQ multiplex PCR, and the TCRdb table lists in-frame clones only, not all of them. V, J and clone size were drawn from that table, and D and trimming were deduced from the DNA. The sample lists 100,000 to 150,000 clones, more than 60% occurring once. Looked up from germline, CDR1 is MNHEY and CDR2 is SVGEGT. The V gene lost 0 bases and the J gene lost 7 bases, with 16 bases spanning the gap. This CDR3 region has 16 residues. The sequence derives from a woman aged 70-85 years with acute or convalescent COVID-19. The rearrangement links TRBV6-2 or TRBV6-3 to TRBJ2-1; no reliable D call. Sequencing was carried out using peripheral blood. The CDR3 coding sequence is TGTGCCAGCAGTTACTCGATTGGTGCTAGTCAGAATGAGCAGTTCTTC. Its protein product is CASSYSIGASQNEQFF.